Listed here are 5 T cell receptor beta chains from one sample, sequenced in a study of shared clonotypes between healthy human individuals. Sequencing used immunoSEQ multiplex PCR; TCRdb keeps in-frame clones, though not all of them. The sample yields roughly 2,500,000 clones, 80% to 95% seen once. What was sequenced was naive CD4+ T cells from PBMCs. Subset specified: CD45RA+ positively selected. These receptors were collected from a man younger than 30 in good health. Some clones in this sample may be carry-over from other donors' samples.

This CDR3 is CASSPAGDRGYNEQFF. The CDR3 DNA follows: TGTGCCAGCTCACCAGCAGGGGACAGGGGCTACAATGAGCAGTTCTTC. The chain is built from TRBV18 and TRBJ2-1, with 10 nucleotides matching TRBD1. Germline loops: CDR1 KGHSH, CDR2 LQKENI. V shed 2 bases, J shed 3 bases, and the junction held 4 bases outside the gene matches. The CDR3 spans 16 residues.

The CDR3 coding sequence is TGTGCCAGCACCTCGGACCAGAACACTGAAGCTTTCTTT. This codes for CASTSDQNTEAFF. The chain combines TRBV7-6 with TRBJ1-1, with D hard to call. The germline gives CDR1 SGHVS, CDR2 FNYEAQ. There are 13 residues in the CDR3. V lost 7 bases, J lost 1 base, and 10 bases lay in between.

V gene TRBV7-3 combines with J gene TRBJ2-3; possible D gene TRBD2, 5 bases. V was trimmed by 8 bases and J by 2 bases, leaving 14 bases between them. CDR1 is SGHTA and CDR2 is FQGTGA in the germline V gene. The CDR3 is made up of 14 amino acids. The CDR3 loop reads CASRAGSPTDTQYF. The CDR3 nucleotides read TGTGCCAGCCGGGCGGGTTCTCCCACAGATACGCAGTATTTT.

The V gene is TRBV30, the J gene TRBJ2-7; perhaps TRBD2 as D (7 bases). The germline V and J ends were trimmed by 7 bases and 3 bases, with 19 bases remaining between them. CDR1 and CDR2 from the germline V gene are GTSNPN and SVGIG (reference sequence). The CDR3 contains 14 residues. CDR3 sequence reads: CASALQGGGYEQYF. The CDR3 DNA sequence: TGTGCCTCTGCCTTACAGGGAGGGGGCTACGAGCAGTACTTC.

CDR3 region: CASSLMSRADYGYTF. The CDR3 region has the DNA TGTGCCAGCAGTTTAATGAGTCGGGCCGACTATGGCTACACCTTC. This chain uses TRBV27 with TRBJ1-2, with unresolved D. The germline V and J ends were trimmed by 2 bases and 3 bases, with 13 bases remaining between them. Per the germline V gene, CDR1 is MNHEY and CDR2 is SMNVEV (reference sequence). This CDR3 spans 15 amino acids.